The 2 T cell receptor beta chains presented below share a single source sample, sequenced in a study of T cells in women clearing cervical HPV infection. The assay was immunoSEQ multiplex PCR, and TCRdb's table has in-frame clones only and misses some. This sample lists 31,000 or so clones; its ten largest clones have approximately 4.5%. The sequencing input was blood buffy coat. The receptors shown here come from a woman between 18 and 69 years old with a cervical HPV16 infection that either progressed to CIN3+ or cleared (not recorded which).

In regard to this clone: Read coverage stops 3 residues before the CDR3 terminus; the germline J gene supplies the remainder. The gene calls are TRBV11-1 and TRBJ1-2; possible D gene TRBD1, 5 bases. This CDR3 region has 12 residues. Per germline, CDR1 SGHAT and CDR2 FQDESV (reference sequence). CDR3 in amino acids: CASSLAGAGYTF. The covered CDR3 bases are TGTGCCAGCAGCTTAGCAGGGGCCGGC. The full variable domain, its missing parts supplied by reference TRBV11-1 and TRBJ1-2, is EAEVAQSPRYKITEKSQAVAFWCDPISGHATLYWYRQILGQGPELLVQFQDESVVDDSQLPKDRFSAERLKGVDSTLKIQPAELGDSAMYLCASSLAGAGYTFGSGTRLTVV.

As to this clone: The read ends 3 residues shy of where the CDR3 ends; the end is completed using the germline J gene. The rearrangement links TRBV7-2 to TRBJ2-7, with 7 bases fitting TRBD1. This CDR3 is 13 amino acids long. Germline V gives CDR1 SGHTA, CDR2 FQGNSA. V lost 5 bases and J lost 3; bases outside the gene matches: 4. The CDR3 is CASSRDSYYEQYF. Incomplete CDR3 DNA: TGTGCCAGCAGCCGGGACAGCTACTACGAG. The full variable domain, its missing parts supplied by reference TRBV7-2 and TRBJ2-7, is GAGVSQSPSNKVTEKGKDVELRCDPISGHTALYWYRQSLGQGLEFLIYFQGNSAPDKSGLPSDRFSAERTGGSVSTLTIQRTQQEDSAVYLCASSRDSYYEQYFGPGTRLTVT.